What follows are 10 T cell receptor beta chains derived from one specimen sequenced in a study of T-cell reconstitution after alpha-beta-depleted transplantation in children. TCRbeta library preparation incorporated unique molecular identifiers. One entry per CDR3 protein results from TCRdb running MiXCR on the PCR reads. The sample holds roughly 300,000 distinct CDR3 sequences, roughly 12% seen once. Specimen: peripheral blood, collected 180 days after TCRalphabeta/CD19-depleted stem cell transplant. These receptors were collected from a male patient between 2 and 15 years old who had a stem cell transplant for chronic granulomatous disease, so the T cells may come from the graft donor.

This clonotype was recorded many times. The V gene is TRBV7-3, the J gene TRBJ2-1, with TRBD2 matching over 13 bases. This CDR3 region has 19 residues. After removal of 5 bases from V and 0 bases from J, the junction contained 10 bases not matched to a gene. CDR1 is SGHTA, CDR2 FQGTGA, per germline. The chain's CDR3 is CASSPRLAGGPRSYNEQFF. The CDR3 region has the DNA TGTGCCAGCAGCCCCCGACTAGCGGGAGGCCCCCGCTCCTACAATGAGCAGTTCTTC.

This clonotype was detected many times. The J gene is TRBJ2-7, the V gene TRBV6-1; TRBD2 matches at 7 bases. Germline trimming cut 1 base from V and 3 bases from J; bases unmatched to any gene: 3. The V gene's germline CDR1 is MNHNS and CDR2 SASEGT. The CDR3 sequence is 14 residues long. The CDR3 protein is CASSEEGGSYEQYF. The CDR3 DNA is TGTGCCAGCAGTGAAGAAGGCGGGAGCTACGAGCAGTACTTC.

This clonotype occurred many times. This chain uses TRBV12-3 or TRBV12-4 with TRBJ1-1; D uncertain. This CDR3 is built from 14 residues. Trimming pared 2 bases from V and 2 bases from J, leaving 9 bases between. This CDR3 is CASSLFGPNTEAFF. CDR3 bases: TGTGCCAGCAGTTTATTCGGACCCAACACTGAAGCTTTCTTT.

The table lists this clonotype with many counts. V is TRBV6-5 and J is TRBJ2-1; the D is unclear. The CDR3 is 12 amino acids. In germline, CDR1 is MNHEY, CDR2 SVGAGI. The ends were cut back, 0 bases at V and 8 bases at J, with 5 bases in the middle. Here the CDR3 DNA reads TGTGCCAGCAGTTACTCGTGGGATGAGCAGTTCTTC. It translates to CASSYSWDEQFF.

This clonotype was seen at least ten times. The chain uses TRBV6-5 and TRBJ2-5, with TRBD2 matching over 16 bases. The CDR3 consists of 19 residues. Trimming took 4 bases from V and 5 from J; bases not matched to a gene: 13. From germline, CDR1 is MNHEY and CDR2 SVGAGI. CDR3 nucleotides: TGTGCCAGCAGTTCCGACCTCGGGACTAGCGGGGGGGCCAGGGAGACCCAGTACTTC. This encodes CASSSDLGTSGGARETQYF.

This clonotype was seen at least ten times. The V and J genes are TRBV5-5 and TRBJ2-7; 7 bases match TRBD2. The J segment lost 5 bases and the V segment lost 2 bases, leaving 13 bases of the junction unmatched. Germline V gene data show CDR1 as SGHKS and CDR2 as YYEKEE (reference sequence). This CDR3 is 16 amino acids long. CDR3 nucleotides: TGTGCCAGCAGCTTTGACGCGGCGGGAGTCTTAAACGAGCAGTACTTC. Amino acids: CASSFDAAGVLNEQYF.

The chain joins TRBV7-8 to TRBJ2-7, with 13 bases identical to TRBD2. Germline trimming cut 5 bases from V and 8 bases from J; bases unmatched to any gene: 9. The CDR3 loop spans 15 amino acids. Germline CDR1 and CDR2: SGHVS and FQNEAQ. The CDR3 region has the DNA TGTGCCAGCAGCCCGCTACTAGCGGGAGGGCACAAGCAGTACTTC. Its protein product is CASSPLLAGGHKQYF. Combining the CDR3 with reference TRBV7-8 and TRBJ2-7 gives the whole variable domain GAGVSQSPRYKVAKRGQDVALRCDPISGHVSLFWYQQALGQGPEFLTYFQNEAQLDKSGLPSDRFFAERPEGSVSTLKIQRTQQEDSAVYLCASSPLLAGGHKQYFGPGTRLTVT.

This clonotype came up many times. J is TRBJ2-2 and V is TRBV12-3 or TRBV12-4; 11 nucleotides agree with TRBD2. This CDR3 comprises 15 residues. Unmatched junction bases numbered 1, after V lost 6 bases and J lost 1 base. In nucleotides, the CDR3 is TGTGCCAGCAGCGGACTAGCGGGGAACACCGGGGAGCTGTTTTTT. It translates to CASSGLAGNTGELFF.

This clonotype has a count of ten or more. The chain couples TRBV7-2 to TRBJ2-3; 9 bases align to TRBD2. The CDR3 has 17 residues. After removal of 2 bases from V and 1 base from J, the junction contained 7 bases not matched to a gene. In germline, CDR1 is SGHTA, CDR2 FQGNSA. The CDR3 region has the DNA TGTGCCAGCAGCTTACCCCGGACTAGCGATGGCACAGATACGCAGTATTTT. Protein: CASSLPRTSDGTDTQYF.

There are many counts of this clonotype. V usage is TRBV10-2 and J usage is TRBJ1-3, with D hard to call. The CDR3 is made up of 12 amino acids. V lost 3 bases and J 3 bases, leaving 3 bases between the germline ends. Germline assignment: CDR1 WSHSY and CDR2 SAAADI. CDR3 loop: CASSEDGNTIYF. CDR3 DNA sequence: TGCGCCAGCAGTGAAGATGGAAACACCATATATTTT.